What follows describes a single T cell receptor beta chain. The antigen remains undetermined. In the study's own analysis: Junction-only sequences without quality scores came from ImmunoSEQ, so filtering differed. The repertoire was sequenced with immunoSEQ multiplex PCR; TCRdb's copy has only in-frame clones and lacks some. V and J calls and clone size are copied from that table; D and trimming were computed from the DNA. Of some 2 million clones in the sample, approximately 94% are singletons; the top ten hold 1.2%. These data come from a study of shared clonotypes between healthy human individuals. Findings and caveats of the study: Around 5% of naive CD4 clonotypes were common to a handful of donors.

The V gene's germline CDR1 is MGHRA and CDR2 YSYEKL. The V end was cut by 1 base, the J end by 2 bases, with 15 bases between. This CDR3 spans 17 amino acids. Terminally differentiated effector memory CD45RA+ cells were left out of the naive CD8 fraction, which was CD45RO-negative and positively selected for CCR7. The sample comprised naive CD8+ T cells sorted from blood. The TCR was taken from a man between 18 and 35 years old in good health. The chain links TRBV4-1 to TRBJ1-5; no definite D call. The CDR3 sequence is CASSQVGGKGGNQPQHF. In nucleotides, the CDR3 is TGCGCCAGCAGCCAAGTAGGTGGGAAGGGAGGCAATCAGCCCCAGCATTTT.